This T cell receptor beta chain was captured by sequencing in a study of blood T cell repertoires in COVID-19. For the study at large: Some COVID-19 samples were acute and others convalescent; all came from the United States, Italy and Spain. Sources were T cells, B-cell-depleted T cells, or PBMCs; the material itself was cDNA or gDNA.

In the source study's methods: Estimation of nucleated cell counts was performed using reference gene primer amplification. Method: immunoSEQ multiplex PCR; TCRdb's copy keeps in-frame clones and lacks some. Clone size and V and J calls were adopted from that table, with D and trimming inferred from the DNA. Here the sample spans about 89,000 clones, about 80% being singletons. The CDR3 runs 16 residues. The germline V gene encodes CDR1 MNHEY and CDR2 SVGAGI. The J segment lost 1 base and the V segment lost 4 bases, leaving 4 bases of the junction unmatched. What was sequenced was peripheral blood. The V call is TRBV6-5, the J call TRBJ2-2; 9 bases match TRBD2. The sequence was collected from a human donor in a cohort sampled during active COVID-19. The CDR3 loop is CASSSRTSVNTGELFF. CDR3 DNA: TGTGCCAGCAGTTCCCGGACTAGCGTGAACACCGGGGAGCTGTTTTTT.